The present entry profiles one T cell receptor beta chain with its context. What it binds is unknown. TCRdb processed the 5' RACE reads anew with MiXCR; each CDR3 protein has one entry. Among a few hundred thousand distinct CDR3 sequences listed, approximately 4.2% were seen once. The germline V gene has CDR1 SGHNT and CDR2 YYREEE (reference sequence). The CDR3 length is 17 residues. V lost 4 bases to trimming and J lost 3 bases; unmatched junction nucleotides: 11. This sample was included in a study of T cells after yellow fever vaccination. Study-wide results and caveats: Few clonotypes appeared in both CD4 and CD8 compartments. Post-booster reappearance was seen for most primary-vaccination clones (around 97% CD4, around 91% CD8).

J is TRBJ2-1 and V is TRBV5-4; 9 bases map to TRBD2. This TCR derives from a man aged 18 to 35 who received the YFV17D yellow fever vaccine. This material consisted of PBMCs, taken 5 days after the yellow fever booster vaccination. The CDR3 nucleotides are TGTGCCAGCAGCCCCGCGGGGGGGGCCCAAAACTACAATGAGCAGTTCTTC. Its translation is CASSPAGGAQNYNEQFF. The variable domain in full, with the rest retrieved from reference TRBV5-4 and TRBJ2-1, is ETGVTQSPTHLIKTRGQQVTLRCSSQSGHNTVSWYQQALGQGPQFIFQYYREEENGRGNFPPRFSGLQFPNYSSELNVNALELDDSALYLCASSPAGGAQNYNEQFFGPGTRLTVL.